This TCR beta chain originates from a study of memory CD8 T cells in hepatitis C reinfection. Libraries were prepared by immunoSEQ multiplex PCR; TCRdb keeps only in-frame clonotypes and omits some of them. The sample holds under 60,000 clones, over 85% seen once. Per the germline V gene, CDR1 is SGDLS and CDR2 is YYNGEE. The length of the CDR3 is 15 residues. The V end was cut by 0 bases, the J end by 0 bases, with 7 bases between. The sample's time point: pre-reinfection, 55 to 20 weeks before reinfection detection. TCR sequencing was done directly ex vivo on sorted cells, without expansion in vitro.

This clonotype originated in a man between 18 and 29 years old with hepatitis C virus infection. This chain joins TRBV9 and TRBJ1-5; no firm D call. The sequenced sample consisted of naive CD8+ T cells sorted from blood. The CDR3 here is CASSVGTASNQPQHF. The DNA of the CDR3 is TGTGCCAGCAGCGTAGGAACAGCTAGCAATCAGCCCCAGCATTTT.